This T cell receptor beta chain was documented in a study of T cell repertoires in cytomegalovirus infection. Turning to the study itself: The authors relied on CMV epitopes, both recently identified HLA-C-restricted and well-studied HLA-B-restricted. CMV infection and matching HLA type were both indicated by public TCR beta signatures. Study findings and constraints: The ex vivo response was dominated by HLA-C-restricted CMV-specific TCR beta clonotypes. Carriage of CMV together with the relevant HLA was identifiable through cumulative public TCR beta family frequency.

At least ten counts were recorded for this clonotype. What it binds is unknown. TCRdb reprocessed the reads with MiXCR, giving one entry per CDR3 protein. Altogether approximately 990,000 distinct CDR3 sequences are present, roughly 31% being singletons, with the ten largest covering over 13%. The clonotype originates from a human donor in good health (CMV status not recorded). Some clones in this sample may be carry-over from other donors' samples. This specimen was cultured CD8+ T cells from PBMCs, taken from culture after CMV antigen stimulation.

This CDR3 is CASSYGGETQYF. DNA for the CDR3: TGTGCCAGCAGTTACGGGGGAGAGACCCAGTACTTC. The chain employs TRBV6-5 and TRBJ2-5, with D perhaps assigned TRBD1 or TRBD2 (5 bases each). From germline, CDR1 is MNHEY and CDR2 SVGAGI. The CDR3 sequence is 12 residues long. Trimming stripped 2 bases from V and 4 bases from J, with 5 bases between.